In its sample, the clone carrying this T cell receptor (beta chain) was seen a few times. Its matching antigen is unknown. TCRdb fed the 5' RACE reads into MiXCR, producing one record per CDR3 protein. Of tens of thousands of distinct CDR3 sequences listed, about 6% are singletons. V shed 6 bases and J shed 9 bases, with 12 bases lying between them. The CDR3 is 12 residues long. Germline V lookup: CDR1 SEHNR, CDR2 FQNEAQ (reference sequence). These data are taken from a study of CD8 T cells in ankylosing spondylitis. Broader study findings: Blood from ankylosing spondylitis patients appeared to carry a characteristic roughly eight-variant TCR beta motif.

The material sequenced was synovial fluid, either unsorted or a sorted T cell fraction (not recorded which). This sequence was found in a male donor with ankylosing spondylitis. The chain couples TRBV7-9 to TRBJ2-1, with D possibly being TRBD1 (6 bases). The CDR3 sequence is CASSIPRGEQFF. CDR3 sequence (DNA): TGTGCCAGCAGTATCCCCAGGGGTGAGCAGTTCTTC.